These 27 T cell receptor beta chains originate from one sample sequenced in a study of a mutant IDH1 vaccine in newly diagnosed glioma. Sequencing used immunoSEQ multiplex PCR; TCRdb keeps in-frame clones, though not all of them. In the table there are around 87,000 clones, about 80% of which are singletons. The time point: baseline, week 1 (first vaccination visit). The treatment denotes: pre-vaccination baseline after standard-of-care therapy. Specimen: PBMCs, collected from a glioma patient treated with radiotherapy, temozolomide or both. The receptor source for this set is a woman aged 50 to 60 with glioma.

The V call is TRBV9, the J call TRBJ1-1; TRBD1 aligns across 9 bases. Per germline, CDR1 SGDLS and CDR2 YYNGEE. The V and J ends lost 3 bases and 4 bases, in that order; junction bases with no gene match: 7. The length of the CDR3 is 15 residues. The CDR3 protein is CASSAPGTGITEAFF. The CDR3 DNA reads TGTGCCAGCAGCGCCCCCGGGACAGGGATCACTGAAGCTTTCTTT.

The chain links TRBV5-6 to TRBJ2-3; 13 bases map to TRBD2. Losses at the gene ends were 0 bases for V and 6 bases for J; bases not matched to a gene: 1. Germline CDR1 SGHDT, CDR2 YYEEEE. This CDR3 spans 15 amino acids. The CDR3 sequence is CASSLGTSGGDTQYF. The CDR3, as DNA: TGTGCCAGCAGCTTGGGGACTAGCGGGGGCGATACGCAGTATTTT. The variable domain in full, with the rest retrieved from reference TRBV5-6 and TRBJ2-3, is DAGVTQSPTHLIKTRGQQVTLRCSPKSGHDTVSWYQQALGQGPQFIFQYYEEEERQRGNFPDRFSGHQFPNYSSELNVNALLLGDSALYLCASSLGTSGGDTQYFGPGTRLTVL.

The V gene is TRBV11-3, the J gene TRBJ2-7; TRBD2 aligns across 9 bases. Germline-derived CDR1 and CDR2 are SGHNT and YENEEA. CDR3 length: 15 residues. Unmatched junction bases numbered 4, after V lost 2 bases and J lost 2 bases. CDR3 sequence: CASSLRAGGPYEQYF. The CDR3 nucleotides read TGTGCCAGCAGCTTAAGAGCGGGGGGACCCTACGAGCAGTACTTC.

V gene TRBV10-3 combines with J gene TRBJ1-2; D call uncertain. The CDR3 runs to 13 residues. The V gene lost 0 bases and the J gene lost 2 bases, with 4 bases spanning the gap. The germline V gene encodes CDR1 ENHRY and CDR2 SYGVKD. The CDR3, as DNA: TGTGCCATCAGTGAGTCAGGCAACTATGGCTACACCTTC. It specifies CAISESGNYGYTF.

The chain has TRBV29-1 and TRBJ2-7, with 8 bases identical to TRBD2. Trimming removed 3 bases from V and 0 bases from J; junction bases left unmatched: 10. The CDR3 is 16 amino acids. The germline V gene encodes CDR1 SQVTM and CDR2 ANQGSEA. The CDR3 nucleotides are TGCAGCGTTGAGTCAAGCGGGGGTCTCCCCTCCTACGAGCAGTACTTC. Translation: CSVESSGGLPSYEQYF.

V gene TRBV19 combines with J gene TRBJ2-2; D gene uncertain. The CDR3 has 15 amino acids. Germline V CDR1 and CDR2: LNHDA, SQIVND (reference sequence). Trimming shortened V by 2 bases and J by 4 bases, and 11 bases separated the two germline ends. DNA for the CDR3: TGTGCCAGTAGTATAAGGACGGTATTCACCGGGGAGCTGTTTTTT. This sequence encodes CASSIRTVFTGELFF.

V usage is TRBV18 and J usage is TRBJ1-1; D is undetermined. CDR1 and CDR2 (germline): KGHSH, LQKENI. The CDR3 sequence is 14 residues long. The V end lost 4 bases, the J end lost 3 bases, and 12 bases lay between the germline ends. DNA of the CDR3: TGTGCCAGCTCACACTCGACAAAGGACACTGAAGCTTTCTTT. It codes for CASSHSTKDTEAFF. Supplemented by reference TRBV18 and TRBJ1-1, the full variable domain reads NAGVMQNPRHLVRRRGQEARLRCSPMKGHSHVYWYRQLPEEGLKFMVYLQKENIIDESGMPKERFSAEFPKEGPSILRIQQVVRGDSAAYFCASSHSTKDTEAFFGQGTRLTVV.

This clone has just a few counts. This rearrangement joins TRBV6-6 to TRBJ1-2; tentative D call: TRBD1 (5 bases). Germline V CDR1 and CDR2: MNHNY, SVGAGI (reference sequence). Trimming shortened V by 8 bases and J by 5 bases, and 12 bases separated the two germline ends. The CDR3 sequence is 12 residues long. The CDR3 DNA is TGTGCCAGCGGGGGGGAAGGATATGGCTACACCTTC. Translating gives CASGGEGYGYTF.

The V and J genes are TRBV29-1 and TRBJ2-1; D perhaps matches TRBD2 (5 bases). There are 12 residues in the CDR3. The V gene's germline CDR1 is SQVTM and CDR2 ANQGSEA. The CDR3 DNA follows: TGCAGTACAGCGGTTGGGGACAATGAGCAGTTCTTC. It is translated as CSTAVGDNEQFF.

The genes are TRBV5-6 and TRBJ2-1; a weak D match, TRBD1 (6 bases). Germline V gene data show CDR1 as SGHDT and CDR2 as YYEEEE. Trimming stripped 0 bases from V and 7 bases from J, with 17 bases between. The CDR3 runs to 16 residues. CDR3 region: CASSLDSQRRGNEQFF. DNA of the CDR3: TGTGCCAGCAGCTTGGATTCCCAGAGAAGGGGGAATGAGCAGTTCTTC.

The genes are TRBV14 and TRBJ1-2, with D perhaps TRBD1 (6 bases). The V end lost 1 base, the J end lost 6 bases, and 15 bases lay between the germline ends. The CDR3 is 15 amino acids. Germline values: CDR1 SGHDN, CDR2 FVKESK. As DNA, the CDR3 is TGTGCCAGCAGCCAAGCACAGACAGGTTACGATGGCTACACCTTC. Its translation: CASSQAQTGYDGYTF.

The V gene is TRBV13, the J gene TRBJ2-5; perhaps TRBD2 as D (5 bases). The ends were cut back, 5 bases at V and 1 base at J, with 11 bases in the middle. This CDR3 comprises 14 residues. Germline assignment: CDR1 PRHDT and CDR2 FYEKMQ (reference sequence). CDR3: CASSETIGQETQYF. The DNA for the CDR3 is TGTGCCAGCAGCGAGACTATAGGCCAAGAGACCCAGTACTTC.

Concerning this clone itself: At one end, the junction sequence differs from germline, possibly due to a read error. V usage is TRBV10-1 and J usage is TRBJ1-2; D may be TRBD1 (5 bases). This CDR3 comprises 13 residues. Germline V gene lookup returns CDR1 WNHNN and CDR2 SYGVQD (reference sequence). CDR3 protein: CASSEGQGHGYTF. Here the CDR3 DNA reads TGCGCCAGCAGTGAGGGGCAGGGCCATGGCTACACTTTC.

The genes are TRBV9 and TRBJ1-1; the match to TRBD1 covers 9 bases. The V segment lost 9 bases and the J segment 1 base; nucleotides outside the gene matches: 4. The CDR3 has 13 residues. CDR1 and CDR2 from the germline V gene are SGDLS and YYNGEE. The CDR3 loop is CATGTGRNTEAFF. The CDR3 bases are TGTGCCACCGGGACAGGGAGGAACACTGAAGCTTTCTTT.

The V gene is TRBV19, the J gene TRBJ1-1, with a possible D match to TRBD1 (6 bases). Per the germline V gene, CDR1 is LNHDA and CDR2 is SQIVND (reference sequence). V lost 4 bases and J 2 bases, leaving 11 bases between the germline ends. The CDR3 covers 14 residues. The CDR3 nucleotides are TGTGCCAGTAGTACAGGACAGCGAAACACTGAAGCTTTCTTT. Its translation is CASSTGQRNTEAFF.

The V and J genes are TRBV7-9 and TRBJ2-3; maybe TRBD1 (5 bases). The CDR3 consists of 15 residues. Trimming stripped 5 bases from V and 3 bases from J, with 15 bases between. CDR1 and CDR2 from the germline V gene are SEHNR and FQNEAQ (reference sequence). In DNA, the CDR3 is TGTGCCAGCAGCGCAGGGCTAGGTGGGACAGATACGCAGTATTTT. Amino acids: CASSAGLGGTDTQYF.

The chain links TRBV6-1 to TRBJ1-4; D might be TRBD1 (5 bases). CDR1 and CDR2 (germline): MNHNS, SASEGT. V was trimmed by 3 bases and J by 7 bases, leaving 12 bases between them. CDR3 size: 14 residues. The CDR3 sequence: CASSDRWGGEKLFF. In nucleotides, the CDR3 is TGTGCCAGCAGTGACAGGTGGGGGGGTGAAAAACTGTTTTTT.

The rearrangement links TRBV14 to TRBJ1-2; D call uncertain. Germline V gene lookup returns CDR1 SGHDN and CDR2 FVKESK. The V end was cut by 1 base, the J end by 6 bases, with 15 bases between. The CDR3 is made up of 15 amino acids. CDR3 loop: CASSQVGSRRHGYTF. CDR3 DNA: TGTGCCAGCAGCCAAGTCGGATCCAGGAGACATGGCTACACCTTC. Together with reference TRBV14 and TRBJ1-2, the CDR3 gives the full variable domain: EAGVTQFPSHSVIEKGQTVTLRCDPISGHDNLYWYRRVMGKEIKFLLHFVKESKQDESGMPNNRFLAERTGGTYSTLKVQPAELEDSGVYFCASSQVGSRRHGYTFGSGTRLTVV.

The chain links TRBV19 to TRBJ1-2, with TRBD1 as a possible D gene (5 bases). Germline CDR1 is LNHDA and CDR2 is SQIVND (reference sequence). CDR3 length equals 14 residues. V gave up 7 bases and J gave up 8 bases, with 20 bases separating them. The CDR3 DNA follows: TGTGCCAGTAAACCCGTGACAAGGCAGGGAGGCTACACCTTC. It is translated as CASKPVTRQGGYTF.

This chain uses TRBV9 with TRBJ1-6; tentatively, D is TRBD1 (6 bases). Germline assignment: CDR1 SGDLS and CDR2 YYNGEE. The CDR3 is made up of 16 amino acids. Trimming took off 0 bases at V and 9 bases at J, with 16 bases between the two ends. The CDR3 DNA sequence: TGTGCCAGCAGCGTAGCGGACAGAAAGAGGGGTTCACCCCTCCACTTT. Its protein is CASSVADRKRGSPLHF. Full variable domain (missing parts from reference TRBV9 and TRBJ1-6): DSGVTQTPKHLITATGQRVTLRCSPRSGDLSVYWYQQSLDQGLQFLIQYYNGEERAKGNILERFSAQQFPDLHSELNLSSLELGDSALYFCASSVADRKRGSPLHFGNGTRLTVT.

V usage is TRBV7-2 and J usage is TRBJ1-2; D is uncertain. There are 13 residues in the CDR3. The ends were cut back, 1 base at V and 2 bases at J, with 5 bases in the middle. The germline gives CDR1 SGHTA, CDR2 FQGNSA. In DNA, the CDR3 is TGTGCCAGCAGCTTAGTTACCAACTATGGCTACACCTTC. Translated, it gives CASSLVTNYGYTF.

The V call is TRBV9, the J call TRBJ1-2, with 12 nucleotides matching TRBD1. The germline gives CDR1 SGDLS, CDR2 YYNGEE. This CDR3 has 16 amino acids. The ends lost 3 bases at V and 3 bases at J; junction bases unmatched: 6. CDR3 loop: CASSGRGQGADYGYTF. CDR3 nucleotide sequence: TGTGCCAGCAGCGGGAGGGGACAGGGGGCAGACTATGGCTACACCTTC.

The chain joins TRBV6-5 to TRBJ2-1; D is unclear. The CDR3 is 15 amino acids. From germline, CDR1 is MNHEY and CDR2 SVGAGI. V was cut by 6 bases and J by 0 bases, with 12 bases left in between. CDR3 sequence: CASRAFFSSYNEQFF. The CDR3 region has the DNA TGTGCCAGCAGGGCTTTCTTCAGCTCCTACAATGAGCAGTTCTTC.

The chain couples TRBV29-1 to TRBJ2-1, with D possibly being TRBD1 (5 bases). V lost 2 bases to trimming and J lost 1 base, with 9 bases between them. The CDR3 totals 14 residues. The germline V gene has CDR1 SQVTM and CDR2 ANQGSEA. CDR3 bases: TGCAGCGTTGAACCGACAGAGTCCTACAATGAGCAGTTCTTC. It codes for CSVEPTESYNEQFF.

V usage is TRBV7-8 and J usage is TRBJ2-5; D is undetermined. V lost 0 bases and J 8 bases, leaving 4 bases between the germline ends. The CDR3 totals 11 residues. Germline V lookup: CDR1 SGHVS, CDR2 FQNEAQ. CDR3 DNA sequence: TGTGCCAGCAGCTTAGCGGGAACCCAGTACTTC. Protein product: CASSLAGTQYF. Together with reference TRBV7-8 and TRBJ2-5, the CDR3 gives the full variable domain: GAGVSQSPRYKVAKRGQDVALRCDPISGHVSLFWYQQALGQGPEFLTYFQNEAQLDKSGLPSDRFFAERPEGSVSTLKIQRTQQEDSAVYLCASSLAGTQYFGPGTRLLVL.

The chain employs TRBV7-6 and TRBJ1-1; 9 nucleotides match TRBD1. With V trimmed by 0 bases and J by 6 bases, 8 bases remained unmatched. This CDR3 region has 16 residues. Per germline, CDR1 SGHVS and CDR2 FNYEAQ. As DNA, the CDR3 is TGTGCCAGCAGCTTAGCGCCGGGACAGGGAAACTCTGAAGCTTTCTTT. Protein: CASSLAPGQGNSEAFF.

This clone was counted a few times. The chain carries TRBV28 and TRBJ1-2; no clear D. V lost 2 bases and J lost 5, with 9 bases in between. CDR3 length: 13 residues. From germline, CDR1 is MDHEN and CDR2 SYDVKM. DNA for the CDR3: TGTGCCAGCAGTTTACCGGGGAGGTATGGCTACACCTTC. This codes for CASSLPGRYGYTF.